This T cell receptor (beta chain) was sequenced in a study of shared T cell receptors in the human thymus. The CDR3 runs 16 residues. Using immunoSEQ multiplex PCR, the repertoire was profiled, and TCRdb retains in-frame clones only, with some absent. The table has about 380,000 clones, just under 95% seen once. The rearrangement links TRBV12-1 to TRBJ2-3; the table gives TRBD2 as D, unverified against the DNA. TRBV12-1 is flagged as a pseudogene. The receptor comes from a human donor. The sequencing sample was made of thymocytes. For the CDR3, the DNA is TGTGCCAGCAGCTCCCGGACTAGCGGGAGCTCGAATACGCAGTATTTT. Its protein product is CASSSRTSGSSNTQYF.